This T cell receptor (beta chain) is from a study of shared clonotypes between healthy human individuals (dated by TCRdb to the early 2020s). Broadly, across the study: The cohort comprised a couple of women and three men aged 18 to 49 years. For each donor, CD4 naive and CD4 memory were each run on three plates, CD8 naive on two plates, and CD8 memory on one plate. To estimate repertoire size and how much clonotype sharing occurs between individuals, the study deeply sequenced the blood TCR repertoires of several healthy adults. Libraries were prepared and TCR repertoires were sequenced by different laboratories using diverse techniques, in order to increase sequencing depth and limit assay-specific biases. Between about 0.85 and 8.9 billion PBMCs per donor were obtained by leukapheresis. Broader findings and caveats from the paper: Sampling was restricted to blood, and TCR repertoires in tissues likely differ from the TCR repertoires found in blood. Across a few donors, about 5% of naive CD4, approximately 4% of naive CD8, under 2.5% of memory CD4, and 0.4% of memory CD8 clonotypes were shared. Clonotypes shared by all four sorted-subset donors showed higher generation probabilities than non-shared clonotypes. Larger estimated clonotype richness was generally found for naive subsets than for memory subsets. Based on pairwise subsampling, the degree of clonotype sharing among donors was expected to be affected by sequencing depth. Because the study included a small number of donors, the genetic and exposure-history diversity represented was limited. Rarefaction of sorted-subset datasets indicated incomplete sequencing despite the large sequencing depth.

The CDR3 covers 13 residues, taking in both the cysteine and the phenylalanine. Just the 39-base CDR3 DNA is kept, in frame starting at base 1. V is clipped by 4 bases and J by 10 bases, and the sequence between their germline boundaries is 15 bases long. Per the germline V gene (reference sequence), SGHKS is the CDR1 and YYEKEE is the CDR2. Note on this clone: Its target antigen remains unknown. One base away there is no much larger clone; base qualities are not given.

Using the deep immunoSEQ assay, multiplex PCR amplified TCR CDR3 regions from genomic DNA. For each cell subset, the extracted genomic DNA was distributed evenly across all wells of several immunoSEQ 96-well plates, and each plate served as one replicate. For sorted subsets, each replicate PCR was loaded with 200 ng genomic DNA, equivalent to 30,000 or so T cell genomes. Purified libraries were quantified with a Qubit 3.0 fluorometer, sized on a Bioanalyzer 2100, and re-quantified with the KAPA Library Quantification kit. A separate single-read 150-cycle Illumina NextSeq 550 flow cell was used to sequence each immunoSEQ 96-well plate. Turning to the authors' computational methods: Because the immunoSEQ output included only junctional sequences and no quality scores, the filtering could not be the same as the filtering used for full-length reads. To assign V/J genes and CDR3, sequences were annotated using PyIR, a Python wrapper for IgBLAST v1.9, with IMGT germline references. Reads with weak V/J assignments (E-value above 1e-6), missing CDR3, stop codons, out-of-frame junctions, or ambiguous translated residues were removed. V3J clonotypes were defined as sequences sharing the same inferred V gene, J gene, and CDR3 amino acid sequence. To compute the percentage overlap between repertoires, the number of shared unique clonotypes was divided by the size of the smaller repertoire. Repertoire richness was assessed with RTK rarefaction, the Chao1 estimator, and Recon v2.1 estimates of unobserved clonotypes. Generation probabilities for all TCRbeta clonotypes obtained by the gDNA method from a handful of donors were computed using OLGA. TCRdb's version of the immuneACCESS table is confined to in-frame rearrangements and falls short of the full clone set. An unresolved V gene accounts for under half of the shortfall where checked; the remainder is of unknown origin. V and J calls plus clone size are reproduced from that table; the DNA served to infer D and trimming. The sample has roughly 640,000 clones on record, roughly 97% of them singletons. The biggest ten clones account for 0.057% of the sample.

Donors were healthy HIV-negative adults with no recently reported acute infections or vaccinations. Every donor was a Caucasian adult residing in Nashville, Tennessee, USA. Magnetic negative selection was used to enrich CD4+ T cells, after which naive cells were positively selected on CD45RA and the negative fraction became the memory subset. Blood was collected by leukapheresis, and PBMCs were isolated by Ficoll-Histopaque density gradient centrifugation and then cryopreserved in liquid nitrogen vapor phase. Analytical flow cytometry was used to check the purity and quantity of every magnetically sorted T cell population. Genomic DNA was isolated from every sorted fraction and measured by UV absorbance on a Nanodrop 2000c.

The chain uses TRBV5-5 and TRBJ2-1; matching of 6 bases hints at TRBD1 as the D gene. Sequencing input: naive CD4+ T cells sorted from blood. The cell subset or site label on this specimen signifies: CD45RA+ positively selected. This receptor was obtained from a woman aged 25 to 45 in good health. The CDR3 here reads CASSILTGSEQFF. The base sequence is TGTGCCAGCAGCATCCTGACAGGTTCGGAGCAGTTCTTC.